This TCR beta chain was profiled in a study of monozygotic twins with inflammatory bowel disease. Findings and caveats of the study: IBD patients had lower TCRbeta diversity (inverse Simpson) than healthy co-twins. No discrimination was achieved between different T cell subtypes.

Collection of a 2.5 ml blood sample took place per donor. Reprocessing the 5' RACE reads, TCRdb reports a single entry for every CDR3 protein and omits DNA. This table holds 110,000 to 150,000 distinct CDR3 sequences. As regards this clonotype: Its antigen is as yet unknown.

Germline CDR1 MNHEY, CDR2 SMNVEV (reference sequence). This CDR3 has 15 residues. Material: blood. The V gene is TRBV27, the J gene TRBJ1-5; the D gene TCRdb calls, TRBD1, cannot be checked with no DNA. This TCR came from a human donor with ulcerative colitis or Crohn's disease, or a healthy co-twin of an affected twin (not recorded which). The CDR3 loop is CASSFRGRDSQPQHF.